This TCR beta chain originates from a study of blood T cell repertoires in COVID-19. Sequencing was performed with immunoSEQ multiplex PCR; in TCRdb, only in-frame clones are kept and a portion is missing. The table has about 200,000 clones, about nine tenths seen once; the top ten hold approximately 2.4%. Germline V gene lookup returns CDR1 SGHDT and CDR2 YYEEEE. CDR3 size: 18 residues. V lost 0 bases, J lost 2 bases, and 11 bases stayed unmatched. Participant-reported clinical history was the basis for cohort assignment. The rearrangement links TRBV5-6 to TRBJ1-1, with 9 bases lining up with TRBD1. Input material: PBMCs or T cells enriched from blood (not recorded which). The sequence was obtained from a woman aged 25-40 years who had recovered from COVID-19. CDR3 coding DNA: TGTGCCAGCAGCTTGGCCGGGAGACAGGGGGTTTTAAACACTGAAGCTTTCTTT. Protein sequence: CASSLAGRQGVLNTEAFF.